This T cell receptor (beta chain) derives from a study of blood T cell repertoires in COVID-19. Whole-study context: Samples representing acute and convalescent COVID-19 were sourced from the United States, Italy and Spain.

As handled by the study authors: Nucleated cell number was recorded as an estimate derived from reference gene primer amplification. The repertoire was sequenced with immunoSEQ multiplex PCR; TCRdb's copy has only in-frame clones and lacks some. V, J and clone size are taken as reported in that table, and D and trimming were inferred from the DNA itself. The sample lists 90,000 to 150,000 clones; about 79% were seen once. The specimen sequenced was peripheral blood. The TCR sequence derives from a woman of 80 years or more with acute or convalescent COVID-19.

Written as DNA, the CDR3 is TGTGCCAGCAGCTTAGGAGTTAACAATGAGCAGTTCTTC. Translation: CASSLGVNNEQFF. This chain uses TRBV5-8 with TRBJ2-1; D uncertain. V lost 2 bases, J lost 5 bases, and 8 bases lay in between. The CDR3 sequence is 13 residues long. Germline V gene data show CDR1 as SGHTS and CDR2 as YDEGEE.